The present T cell receptor beta chain was sequenced within a study of cytomegalovirus exposure and HLA in healthy donors. PCR employed 60 Vbeta and 13 Jbeta primers. Under the authors' procedure: Approximately 10 million shared chains were among some 80 million unique TCR beta chains counted in a later analysis. This table comes from immunoSEQ multiplex PCR, and its TCRdb copy is limited to in-frame clones, with some not included. V and J calls and clone size are as listed in that table; D and trimming were resolved from the DNA. Among 120,000 to 150,000 clones listed, about 80% were seen once. Per the germline V gene, CDR1 is MNHEY and CDR2 is SMNVEV (reference sequence). The V and J ends lost 6 bases and 0 bases respectively, with 17 bases between them. CDR3 length equals 16 residues.

Sequences were obtained from PBMCs. V is TRBV27 and J is TRBJ1-1; D perhaps matches TRBD1 (6 bases). The receptor was isolated from a male donor in good health and CMV-seronegative. The CDR3 DNA follows: TGTGCCAGCAGGGCGGGGGCCGAACCTATGAACACTGAAGCTTTCTTT. The encoded protein is CASRAGAEPMNTEAFF.